The 30 T cell receptor beta chains listed next were all sequenced from one sample in a study of human T cells and chemical hapten exposure (dated by TCRdb to 2020 to 2023). The library was generated by RACE. Sequencing took place on a NextSeq 500. TCRdb passed the public sequencing reads through fastp at Q25 and MiXCR, retaining productive beta sequences. Under each unique CDR3 protein, matching rows form one entry showing the most common genes and DNA. The sample includes roughly 110,000 distinct CDR3 sequences, with 9% to 15% observed a single time. The biggest ten clones account for more than 1.5% of the sample. What this sample's time point label stands for: pre-sensitization, week 0. This sample's treatment or condition label indicates: therapeutic diphenylcyclopropenone sensitization with weekly scalp DPC. The sequences come from whole blood, collected in connection with sensitization to the hapten diphenylcyclopropenone (DPC). Source of these receptors: a woman aged 45-65 years with alopecia areata. Some clones in this sample may be carry-over from other donors' samples.

This clonotype occurred many times. The rearrangement links TRBV28 to TRBJ1-2; no definite D call. This CDR3 contains 13 residues. From germline, CDR1 is MDHEN and CDR2 SYDVKM. Between the trimmed V and J ends, which lost 0 bases and 6 bases, there was a span of 8 bases. The CDR3 coding sequence is TGTGCCAGCAGTTTATGGGCAGTTGATGGCTACACCTTC. It translates to CASSLWAVDGYTF.

This clonotype was recorded many times. The CDR3 DNA reads TGTGCCAGCAGCTTGGAGACAGGGGCGTATGGCTACACCTTC. Protein product: CASSLETGAYGYTF. The chain recombines TRBV7-9 with TRBJ1-2; the match to TRBD1 covers 8 bases. V lost 3 bases and J lost 5; bases outside the gene matches: 5. This CDR3 contains 14 residues. From germline, CDR1 is SEHNR and CDR2 FQNEAQ (reference sequence). The variable domain in full, with the rest retrieved from reference TRBV7-9 and TRBJ1-2, is DTGVSQNPRHKITKRGQNVTFRCDPISEHNRLYWYRQTLGQGPEFLTYFQNEAQLEKSRLLSDRFSAERPKGSFSTLEIQRTEQGDSAMYLCASSLETGAYGYTFGSGTRLTVV.

This clonotype was counted only a few times. The chain employs TRBV5-1 and TRBJ2-3; the D is unclear. The CDR3 has 16 residues. V lost 0 bases, J lost 2 bases, and 13 bases lay in between. The germline V gene encodes CDR1 SGHRS and CDR2 YFSETQ. The CDR3 region is CASSLAPQVNTDTQYF. In nucleotides, the CDR3 is TGCGCCAGCAGCTTGGCCCCCCAGGTCAACACAGATACGCAGTATTTT.

At least ten counts were recorded for this clonotype. At one end the junction does not follow the germline gene, possibly because of a read error. The V call is TRBV7-7, the J call TRBJ2-3; 8 bases are shared with TRBD2. The germline gives CDR1 SSHAT, CDR2 FNYEAQ (reference sequence). The CDR3 has 14 amino acids. CDR3 sequence: CASSLTSGTDTQYF. The CDR3, as DNA: TGTGCTAGCAGCTTGACTAGCGGCACAGATACGCAGTATTTT. Variable domain in full (rest from reference TRBV7-7 and TRBJ2-3): GAGVSQSPRYKVTKRGQDVTLRCDPISSHATLYWYQQALGQGPEFLTYFNYEAQPDKSGLPSDRFSAERPEGSISTLTIQRTEQRDSAMYRCASSLTSGTDTQYFGPGTRLTVL.

This clonotype was observed a handful of times. The rearrangement uses TRBV6-5 and TRBJ1-1; possible D gene TRBD1, 5 bases. V lost 0 bases and J 4 bases, leaving 15 bases between the germline ends. In germline, CDR1 is MNHEY, CDR2 SVGAGI. CDR3 length equals 16 residues. CDR3 DNA sequence: TGTGCCAGCAGTTACTCGTGGCAGGGAGGATCCACTGAAGCTTTCTTT. This gives the protein CASSYSWQGGSTEAFF.

This clonotype was picked up a small number of times. The CDR3 region is CASSAGAGHIGELFF. Here the CDR3 DNA reads TGTGCCAGCAGCGCCGGGGCGGGCCACATCGGGGAGCTGTTTTTT. The chain employs TRBV3-1 and TRBJ2-2; either TRBD1 or TRBD2 may fit D (5 bases each). Germline V gene lookup returns CDR1 LGHDT and CDR2 YNNKEL (reference sequence). The CDR3 has 15 amino acids. Trimming removed 5 bases from V and 7 bases from J, with 17 bases in between.

The chain couples TRBV5-1 to TRBJ2-1; 7 bases map to TRBD2. Germline V gene data show CDR1 as SGHRS and CDR2 as YFSETQ. This CDR3 is 15 amino acids long. The J segment lost 1 base and the V segment lost 1 base, leaving 2 bases of the junction unmatched. CDR3 bases: TGCGCCAGCAGCTTGCTAGCGGAGTCCTACAATGAGCAGTTCTTC. Translation: CASSLLAESYNEQFF.

The sample holds a few counts of this clonotype. The CDR3 bases are TGTGCCAGCAGCTCATTTGGACACTCGAACACTGAAGCTTTCTTT. Protein: CASSSFGHSNTEAFF. J is TRBJ1-1 and V is TRBV11-2; TRBD1 is a possible D gene (5 bases). With 4 bases removed from V and 1 base from J, the gap between germline ends came to 13 bases. Germline assignment: CDR1 SGHAT and CDR2 FQNNGV. CDR3 size: 15 residues.

This clonotype was counted many times. The chain recombines TRBV7-6 with TRBJ2-7; 9 bases align to TRBD2. V was clipped by 2 bases and J by 0 bases; unmatched bases: 5. CDR1 and CDR2 from the germline V gene are SGHVS and FNYEAQ. The length of the CDR3 is 16 residues. The CDR3 loop is CASSLRLAENSYEQYF. CDR3 DNA sequence: TGTGCCAGCAGCTTACGACTAGCGGAAAACTCCTACGAGCAGTACTTC.

The chain uses TRBV3-1 and TRBJ1-3; D is uncertain. Germline V CDR1 and CDR2: LGHDT, YNNKEL (reference sequence). V gave up 7 bases and J gave up 0 bases, with 7 bases separating them. The CDR3 sequence is 13 residues long. The CDR3 here is CASTASSGNTIYF. The DNA of the CDR3 is TGTGCCAGCACAGCGAGCTCTGGAAACACCATATATTTT.

This chain uses TRBV20-1 with TRBJ2-3, with D possibly TRBD2 on 5 matching bases. The germline CDR1 and CDR2 sequences are DFQATT and SNEGSKA (reference sequence). The CDR3 contains 17 residues. Trimming took 1 base from V and 0 from J, leaving 17 bases between them. The CDR3: CSARGSARTLSTDTQYF. In DNA form, the CDR3 reads TGCAGTGCTAGAGGTAGCGCGAGGACTCTGAGCACAGATACGCAGTATTTT.

The rearrangement joins TRBV29-1 to TRBJ1-4, with TRBD1 matching 8 bases. With V trimmed by 3 bases and J by 13 bases, 7 bases remained unmatched. There are 12 residues in the CDR3. Germline V gene lookup returns CDR1 SQVTM and CDR2 ANQGSEA. CDR3 sequence (DNA): TGCAGCGTTGACAGGGGGCAAGGGGGACTGTTTTTT. Its translation: CSVDRGQGGLFF. The full variable domain, in which reference TRBV29-1 and TRBJ1-4 provide the parts outside the CDR3, is SAVISQKPSRDICQRGTSLTIQCQVDSQVTMMFWYRQQPGQSLTLIATANQGSEATYESGFVIDKFPISRPNLTFSTLTVSNMSPEDSSIYLCSVDRGQGGLFFGSGTQLSVL.

This clonotype has a count of ten or more. The V call is TRBV5-5, the J call TRBJ1-2, with D unresolved. The CDR3 is made up of 15 amino acids. The germline gives CDR1 SGHKS, CDR2 YYEKEE (reference sequence). Trimming cost V 0 bases and J 0 bases, with 9 bases left between them. CDR3 DNA sequence: TGTGCCAGCAGCTTGGGGCCAGCCGCTAACTATGGCTACACCTTC. It codes for CASSLGPAANYGYTF.

The chain joins TRBV19 to TRBJ2-7; D not certain. The CDR3 has 15 residues. CDR1 is LNHDA, CDR2 SQIVND, per germline (reference sequence). V shed 2 bases and J shed 2 bases, with 13 bases lying between them. This CDR3 is CASSISPGFPYEQYF. The CDR3 bases are TGTGCCAGTAGTATATCTCCTGGATTCCCCTACGAGCAGTACTTC.

The chain carries TRBV28 and TRBJ1-1; D is undetermined. The CDR3 sequence is 14 residues long. The germline gives CDR1 MDHEN, CDR2 SYDVKM. V lost 7 bases to trimming and J lost 0 bases, with 12 bases between them. CDR3 DNA: TGTGCCAGCACCGCGGGCGGGGTGAACACTGAAGCTTTCTTT. Translated: CASTAGGVNTEAFF.

The chain recombines TRBV2 with TRBJ1-1; D may be TRBD1 (5 bases). CDR1 is SNHLY, CDR2 FYNNEI, per germline. The CDR3 spans 12 residues. Trimming pared 8 bases from V and 5 bases from J, leaving 12 bases between. In DNA form, the CDR3 reads TGTGCCAGCGGGGCACGGTGGACTGAAGCTTTCTTT. Its translation: CASGARWTEAFF.

The chain uses TRBV6-5 and TRBJ1-1; D is perhaps TRBD1 (5 bases). Per the germline V gene, CDR1 is MNHEY and CDR2 is SVGAGI. Trimming took off 6 bases at V and 3 bases at J, with 17 bases between the two ends. The CDR3 loop spans 15 amino acids. The CDR3 bases are TGTGCCAGCAGGAACGAGGGTCGGGGGTACACTGAAGCTTTCTTT. Amino acid sequence: CASRNEGRGYTEAFF.

This chain links TRBV6-2 or TRBV6-3 with TRBJ1-1; D call uncertain. This CDR3 region has 13 residues. Trimming cost V 3 bases and J 4 bases, with 9 bases left between them. Per the germline V gene, CDR1 is MNHEY and CDR2 is SVGEGT. CDR3 protein: CASSYDGLTEAFF. In DNA form, the CDR3 reads TGTGCCAGCAGTTATGACGGACTCACTGAAGCTTTCTTT.

This clonotype was recorded at least ten times. The chain links TRBV3-1 to TRBJ2-1; TRBD2 aligns across 12 bases. CDR1 is LGHDT, CDR2 YNNKEL, per germline (reference sequence). CDR3 size: 15 residues. J gave up 8 bases and V 3 bases, and 5 bases lay outside the gene matches. Here the CDR3 reads CASSHASGRAYEQFF. The CDR3 DNA reads as TGTGCCAGCAGCCACGCTAGCGGGAGGGCCTATGAGCAGTTCTTC.

The table lists this clonotype with a few counts. The CDR3: CASSLGQGPSGNTIYF. In DNA, the CDR3 is TGTGCCAGCAGCTTAGGACAGGGGCCCTCTGGAAACACCATATATTTT. The rearrangement links TRBV5-6 to TRBJ1-3; 9 bases match TRBD1. J was trimmed by 0 bases and V by 2 bases; bases with no gene match: 3. This CDR3 region has 16 residues. The germline CDR1 and CDR2 sequences are SGHDT and YYEEEE.

Only a few counts were recorded for this clonotype. This chain connects TRBV5-1 to TRBJ2-3; 10 nucleotides line up with TRBD2. Germline V gene lookup returns CDR1 SGHRS and CDR2 YFSETQ. The V segment lost 1 base and the J segment 2 bases; nucleotides outside the gene matches: 1. CDR3 size: 15 residues. The CDR3 here is CASSLTSGNTDTQYF. In DNA form, the CDR3 reads TGCGCCAGCAGCTTGACTAGCGGGAACACAGATACGCAGTATTTT.

This clonotype was observed a handful of times. The genes are TRBV7-9 and TRBJ2-5, with 7 bases aligning to TRBD1. The CDR3 runs to 14 residues. CDR1 SEHNR and CDR2 FQNEAQ come from the germline V gene (reference sequence). Losses at the gene ends were 3 bases for V and 3 bases for J; bases not matched to a gene: 4. The CDR3 loop is CASSFGTAKETQYF. The CDR3 nucleotides are TGTGCCAGCAGCTTCGGGACAGCTAAAGAGACCCAGTACTTC.

The rearrangement links TRBV29-1 to TRBJ2-7; D might be TRBD1 (6 bases). This CDR3 comprises 13 residues. Trimming stripped 4 bases from V and 1 base from J, with 11 bases between. Germline CDR1 is SQVTM and CDR2 is ANQGSEA. The CDR3 is CSVGTVHSYEQYF. The CDR3 DNA reads as TGCAGCGTTGGGACAGTCCATTCCTACGAGCAGTACTTC.

This clonotype has only a few counts. The chain carries TRBV5-1 and TRBJ2-5; TRBD2 matches 11 bases. The germline gives CDR1 SGHRS, CDR2 YFSETQ. This CDR3 has 15 amino acids. The ends lost 4 bases at V and 5 bases at J; junction bases unmatched: 7. The CDR3 is CASSPTSGTLETQYF. The CDR3 DNA reads TGCGCCAGCAGCCCGACTAGCGGGACCCTCGAGACCCAGTACTTC. Filled out from reference TRBV5-1 and TRBJ2-5, the complete variable domain reads KAGVTQTPRYLIKTRGQQVTLSCSPISGHRSVSWYQQTPGQGLQFLFEYFSETQRNKGNFPGRFSGRQFSNSRSEMNVSTLELGDSALYLCASSPTSGTLETQYFGPGTRLLVL.

The chain combines TRBV27 with TRBJ1-4; D is ambiguous. This CDR3 comprises 14 residues. V was cut by 5 bases and J by 7 bases, with 14 bases left in between. Looked up from germline, CDR1 is MNHEY and CDR2 is SMNVEV (reference sequence). For the CDR3, the DNA is TGTGCCAGCAGTGGGTCATACGTAGGTGAAAAACTGTTTTTT. This codes for CASSGSYVGEKLFF. Complete variable domain (other parts from reference TRBV27 and TRBJ1-4): EAQVTQNPRYLITVTGKKLTVTCSQNMNHEYMSWYRQDPGLGLRQIYYSMNVEVTDKGDVPEGYKVSRKEKRNFPLILESPSPNQTSLYFCASSGSYVGEKLFFGSGTQLSVL.

In this sample, this clonotype turned up many times. V gene TRBV4-2 combines with J gene TRBJ2-7; 7 bases are a match to TRBD2. CDR3 length: 15 residues. Germline lookup yields CDR1 LGHNA and CDR2 YNFKEQ. After removal of 2 bases from V and 3 bases from J, the junction contained 7 bases not matched to a gene. The CDR3 protein is CASSQSWQRDYEQYF. The DNA for the CDR3 is TGTGCCAGCAGCCAAAGTTGGCAGCGGGACTACGAGCAGTACTTC.

This clonotype was picked up many times. This chain connects TRBV18 to TRBJ1-5, with no clear D. The CDR3 is 13 residues long. V gave up 6 bases and J gave up 9 bases, with 15 bases separating them. CDR1 KGHSH and CDR2 LQKENI come from the germline V gene. The CDR3 here is CASSSDRAGPQHF. As DNA, the CDR3 is TGTGCCAGCTCGTCGGACCGAGCTGGGCCCCAGCATTTT. Supplemented by reference TRBV18 and TRBJ1-5, the full variable domain reads NAGVMQNPRHLVRRRGQEARLRCSPMKGHSHVYWYRQLPEEGLKFMVYLQKENIIDESGMPKERFSAEFPKEGPSILRIQQVVRGDSAAYFCASSSDRAGPQHFGDGTRLSIL.

This clonotype was seen at least ten times. The J gene is TRBJ2-7, the V gene TRBV6-5; 8 nucleotides line up with TRBD1. The CDR3 totals 12 residues. CDR1 is MNHEY, CDR2 SVGAGI, per germline. The trim removed 6 bases at V and 5 bases at J, leaving 3 bases unmatched. DNA of the CDR3: TGTGCCAGCAGCCAGACAGGGGACGAGCAGTACTTC. This sequence encodes CASSQTGDEQYF.

J is TRBJ1-2 and V is TRBV6-4; no firm D call. There are 13 residues in the CDR3. V was shortened by 4 bases and J by 2 bases, with 8 bases between the two germline ends. Germline CDR1 is MRHNA and CDR2 is SNTAGT. The CDR3 bases are TGTGCCAGCAGTGGCACACCCAACTATGGCTACACCTTC. Protein product: CASSGTPNYGYTF.

The chain joins TRBV28 to TRBJ1-2; D call uncertain. This CDR3 is built from 13 residues. Trimming removed 2 bases at V and 4 bases at J, with 8 bases between. The V gene's germline CDR1 is MDHEN and CDR2 SYDVKM. The CDR3 nucleotides are TGTGCCAGCAGTTTAACTATTTTCTATGGCTACACCTTC. Protein: CASSLTIFYGYTF.